This TCR beta chain was identified in a study of cytomegalovirus exposure and HLA in healthy donors. Turning to the study itself: Earlier, about 180 million T cells were analyzed, and 95 million to 140 million unique TCR beta sequences were found among them. Broader study findings: A likely sequencing artifact accounted for one observed cluster of highly shared sequence variants. TCR beta sequences reportedly predicted most subjects' HLA-A and HLA-B alleles accurately.

Worth noting for this clone: Its cognate antigen is unknown.

V shed 4 bases and J 7 bases; nucleotides not matched to a gene: 6. The CDR3 totals 16 residues. In germline, CDR1 is SGHRS, CDR2 YFSETQ. Primers included in the PCR were 60 Vbeta and 13 Jbeta primers. Clones were sequenced by immunoSEQ multiplex PCR, and TCRdb holds only the in-frame ones, with some missing. This sample has approximately 180,000 clones; about 80% occur once, and the top ten carry about 7%. The receptor's source is a man aged 25 to 45 in good health and CMV-seropositive. Sequencing was done on a sample of PBMCs. This chain uses TRBV5-1 with TRBJ2-2; 14 positions match TRBD2. The chain's CDR3 is CASSQTSGGAGGELFF. CDR3 DNA: TGCGCCAGCAGCCAGACTAGCGGGGGGGCCGGCGGGGAGCTGTTTTTT.